A single sample is the source of the 20 T cell receptor beta chains below, sequenced in a study of shared clonotypes between healthy human individuals. Naive CD8 cells lacked CD45RO, underwent positive selection for CCR7 and left out terminally differentiated effector memory CD45RA+ cells. Sequencing used immunoSEQ multiplex PCR; TCRdb keeps in-frame clones, though not all of them. The data hold 760,000 or so clones, with approximately 96% observed a single time. The material sequenced was naive CD8+ T cells sorted from blood. All receptors come from a man aged 25 to 40 in good health.

The V call is TRBV7-9, the J call TRBJ2-7; 13 nucleotides line up with TRBD2. This CDR3 contains 16 residues. With V trimmed by 2 bases and J by 3 bases, 4 bases remained unmatched. The V gene's germline CDR1 is SEHNR and CDR2 FQNEAQ (reference sequence). The CDR3 sequence is CASSLPWTSGSYEQYF. CDR3 nucleotides: TGTGCCAGCAGCTTACCTTGGACTAGCGGGAGCTACGAGCAGTACTTC.

The rearrangement joins TRBV5-1 to TRBJ2-4, with D possibly TRBD1 on 5 matching bases. V dropped 0 bases and J dropped 8 bases, with 12 bases sitting between them. This CDR3 has 14 residues. In germline, CDR1 is SGHRS, CDR2 YFSETQ. CDR3 in amino acids: CASSLGQGEDIQYF. The CDR3 region has the DNA TGCGCCAGCAGCTTGGGGCAGGGTGAGGACATTCAGTACTTC.

The rearrangement links TRBV29-1 to TRBJ1-2; D is possibly TRBD1 (5 bases). V shed 7 bases and J shed 8 bases, with 20 bases lying between them. The CDR3 length is 13 residues. Germline assignment: CDR1 SQVTM and CDR2 ANQGSEA. CDR3 sequence: CSAPSTGGKGYTF. CDR3 nucleotides: TGCAGCGCCCCATCGACCGGGGGGAAGGGCTACACCTTC.

The rearrangement links TRBV19 to TRBJ1-2; D gene ambiguous. CDR3 size: 12 residues. Germline V gene sequence: CDR1 LNHDA, CDR2 SQIVND (reference sequence). Trimming removed 7 bases at V and 4 bases at J, with 10 bases between. DNA of the CDR3: TGTGCCAGTACCATAGGACCCTATGGCTACACCTTC. Translation: CASTIGPYGYTF.

In DNA form, the CDR3 reads TGTGCCAGCAGCGGCTTAGGGGGGCCTGGCTACACCTTC. It is translated as CASSGLGGPGYTF. The chain has TRBV9 and TRBJ1-2, with a weak D call TRBD1 (6 bases). The CDR3 totals 13 residues. From germline, CDR1 is SGDLS and CDR2 YYNGEE. The V end lost 3 bases, the J end lost 7 bases, and 13 bases lay between the germline ends.

The chain is built from TRBV7-2 and TRBJ2-5; D remains unclear. V lost 0 bases and J 5 bases, leaving 13 bases between the germline ends. This CDR3 is 15 amino acids long. CDR1 is SGHTA and CDR2 is FQGNSA in the germline V gene. The chain's CDR3 is CASSLALVPFETQYF. Written as DNA, the CDR3 is TGTGCCAGCAGCTTAGCGCTAGTCCCCTTTGAGACCCAGTACTTC.

This chain uses TRBV5-6 with TRBJ2-7, with D possibly being TRBD2 (6 bases). The CDR3 contains 14 residues. The germline V and J ends were trimmed by 4 bases and 7 bases, with 18 bases remaining between them. The germline CDR1 and CDR2 sequences are SGHDT and YYEEEE. Here the CDR3 reads CASSPVGGAGEQYF. Written as DNA, the CDR3 is TGTGCCAGCAGCCCGGTAGGAGGGGCTGGGGAGCAGTACTTC. The variable domain in full, completed from reference TRBV5-6 and TRBJ2-7, reads DAGVTQSPTHLIKTRGQQVTLRCSPKSGHDTVSWYQQALGQGPQFIFQYYEEEERQRGNFPDRFSGHQFPNYSSELNVNALLLGDSALYLCASSPVGGAGEQYFGPGTRLTVT.

This rearrangement joins TRBV27 to TRBJ1-2; TRBD1 might be the D (6 bases). The CDR3 runs 15 residues. Germline values: CDR1 MNHEY, CDR2 SMNVEV (reference sequence). Trimming shortened V by 6 bases and J by 6 bases, and 20 bases separated the two germline ends. In DNA form, the CDR3 reads TGTGCCAGCAGCCAATTGGAAGACAGGTTCAATGGCTACACCTTC. It yields the protein CASSQLEDRFNGYTF.

V and J are TRBV27 and TRBJ2-1; TRBD2 aligns across 12 bases. J was trimmed by 8 bases and V by 0 bases; bases with no gene match: 14. The germline V gene encodes CDR1 MNHEY and CDR2 SMNVEV (reference sequence). The CDR3 covers 19 residues. CDR3 DNA sequence: TGTGCCAGCAGTTTATCTGCGACGGTCCTAGCGGGAGGGCCCTATGAGCAGTTCTTC. It encodes CASSLSATVLAGGPYEQFF.

The chain links TRBV28 to TRBJ1-2, with 9 nucleotides matching TRBD1. The CDR3 loop spans 15 amino acids. The germline gives CDR1 MDHEN, CDR2 SYDVKM. V dropped 7 bases and J dropped 0; count of bases not matched to a gene: 6. CDR3 amino acids: CASTEGDRANYGYTF. The CDR3 nucleotides read TGTGCCAGCACCGAGGGGGACAGGGCTAACTATGGCTACACCTTC.

This rearrangement joins TRBV7-9 to TRBJ1-2, with D possibly TRBD1 on 6 matching bases. Germline lookup yields CDR1 SEHNR and CDR2 FQNEAQ (reference sequence). The CDR3 extends over 13 amino acids. Trimming pared 5 bases from V and 7 bases from J, leaving 14 bases between. CDR3 bases: TGTGCCAGCAGCACCGGGGGGCCTTTTGGCTACACCTTC. Protein: CASSTGGPFGYTF.

The chain has TRBV7-9 and TRBJ1-2; TRBD1 aligns across 7 bases. J gave up 3 bases and V 6 bases, and 16 bases lay outside the gene matches. Germline V gene sequence: CDR1 SEHNR, CDR2 FQNEAQ (reference sequence). The CDR3 loop spans 17 amino acids. Here the CDR3 reads CASRPSDRPGPHYGYTF. CDR3 nucleotides: TGTGCCAGCAGACCCTCGGACAGGCCCGGTCCCCACTATGGCTACACCTTC.

The chain recombines TRBV7-8 with TRBJ2-1; no firm D call. The CDR3 length is 13 residues. Germline V lookup: CDR1 SGHVS, CDR2 FQNEAQ. V gave up 3 bases and J gave up 4 bases, with 7 bases separating them. CDR3 protein: CASSFDLYNEQFF. Written as DNA, the CDR3 is TGTGCCAGCAGCTTCGACCTTTACAATGAGCAGTTCTTC.

V is TRBV4-1 and J is TRBJ2-7; 9 nucleotides line up with TRBD1. The germline CDR1 and CDR2 sequences are MGHRA and YSYEKL. The CDR3 length is 17 residues. V was clipped by 0 bases and J by 1 base; unmatched bases: 7. CDR3 region: CASSQDSVGQGSYEQYF. The CDR3 nucleotides read TGCGCCAGCAGCCAAGATTCAGTAGGACAGGGGTCCTACGAGCAGTACTTC.

V and J are TRBV6-5 and TRBJ2-1, with 8 bases matching TRBD2. The CDR3 runs to 16 residues. After removal of 4 bases from V and 7 bases from J, the junction contained 12 bases not matched to a gene. CDR1 and CDR2 from the germline V gene are MNHEY and SVGAGI. DNA of the CDR3: TGTGCCAGCAGTTTGGGTAGCGGGGAGACTTGGAATGAGCAGTTCTTC. Translated, it gives CASSLGSGETWNEQFF.

This chain connects TRBV11-2 to TRBJ2-1, with 11 positions matching TRBD1. With 7 bases clipped from V and 4 bases from J, the junction kept 6 bases outside the gene matches. Per the germline V gene, CDR1 is SGHAT and CDR2 is FQNNGV. The length of the CDR3 is 15 residues. DNA of the CDR3: TGTGCCAGCAATCCGGGGGACAGGGGGTACAATGAGCAGTTCTTC. Amino acids: CASNPGDRGYNEQFF.

V is TRBV7-9 and J is TRBJ2-3; 13 positions match TRBD2. The CDR3 sequence is 18 residues long. Trimming at V came to 5 bases and at J to 5 bases, leaving 13 bases not matched to a gene. CDR1 and CDR2 (germline): SEHNR, FQNEAQ (reference sequence). CDR3 loop: CASSHGLAGVWGRDTQYF. The CDR3 nucleotides read TGTGCCAGCAGCCATGGACTAGCGGGAGTTTGGGGGCGAGATACGCAGTATTTT.

DNA of the CDR3: TGTGCCAGCAGCTCGCGGCCTTTTAGCACAGATACGCAGTATTTT. Translated, it gives CASSSRPFSTDTQYF. The V gene is TRBV7-9, the J gene TRBJ2-3; no clear D. The CDR3 contains 15 residues. Germline CDR1 SEHNR, CDR2 FQNEAQ (reference sequence). Trimming took 4 bases from V and 0 from J, leaving 11 bases between them.

The chain employs TRBV6-5 and TRBJ1-2; no reliable D call. V lost 5 bases, J lost 10 bases, and 17 bases lay in between. The CDR3 totals 13 residues. Germline V gives CDR1 MNHEY, CDR2 SVGAGI. DNA of the CDR3: TGTGCCAGCAGTGTAGGCCCGACCCAAGTCTACACCTTC. This encodes CASSVGPTQVYTF.

The chain joins TRBV7-9 to TRBJ2-3; TRBD2 matches at 12 bases. V lost 5 bases to trimming and J lost 2 bases; unmatched junction nucleotides: 5. CDR3 length equals 16 residues. The germline gives CDR1 SEHNR, CDR2 FQNEAQ (reference sequence). The CDR3 region has the DNA TGTGCCAGCAGCAGTGGACTAGCGGGGAACACAGATACGCAGTATTTT. It specifies CASSSGLAGNTDTQYF.